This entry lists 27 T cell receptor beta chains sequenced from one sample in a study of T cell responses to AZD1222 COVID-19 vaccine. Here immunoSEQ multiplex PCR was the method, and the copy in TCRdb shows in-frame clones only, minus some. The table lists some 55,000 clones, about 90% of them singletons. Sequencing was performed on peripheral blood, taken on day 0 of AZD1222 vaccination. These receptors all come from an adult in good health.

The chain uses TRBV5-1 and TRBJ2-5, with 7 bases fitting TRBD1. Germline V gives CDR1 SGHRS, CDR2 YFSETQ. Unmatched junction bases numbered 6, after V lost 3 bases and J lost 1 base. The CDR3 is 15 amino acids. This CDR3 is CASSSTGTVQETQYF. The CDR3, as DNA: TGCGCCAGCAGCTCCACCGGGACAGTCCAAGAGACCCAGTACTTC.

This CDR3 is CSVLTSGTGKNQPQHF. For the CDR3, the DNA is TGCAGCGTTTTAACGTCCGGGACAGGGAAGAATCAGCCCCAGCATTTT. The chain employs TRBV29-1 and TRBJ1-5; 9 bases agree with TRBD1. CDR3 length: 16 residues. Germline CDR1 and CDR2: SQVTM and ANQGSEA. Trimming took 5 bases from V and 4 from J; bases not matched to a gene: 12.

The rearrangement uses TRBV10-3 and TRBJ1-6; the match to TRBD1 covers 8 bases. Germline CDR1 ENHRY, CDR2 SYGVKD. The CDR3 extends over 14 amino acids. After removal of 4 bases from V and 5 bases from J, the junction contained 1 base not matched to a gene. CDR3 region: CAISGGQDNSPLHF. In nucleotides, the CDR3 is TGTGCCATCAGTGGGGGACAGGATAATTCACCCCTCCACTTT.

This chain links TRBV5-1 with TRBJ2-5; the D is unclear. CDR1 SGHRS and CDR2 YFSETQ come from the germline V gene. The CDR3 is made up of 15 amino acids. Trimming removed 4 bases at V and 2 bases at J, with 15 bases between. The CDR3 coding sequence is TGCGCCAGCAGCCCCGTCCAGAGTTCACAAGAGACCCAGTACTTC. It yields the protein CASSPVQSSQETQYF.

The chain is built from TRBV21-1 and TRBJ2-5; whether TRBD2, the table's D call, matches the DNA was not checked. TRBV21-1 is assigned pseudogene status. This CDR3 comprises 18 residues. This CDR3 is CASSKGGRLARRQETQYF. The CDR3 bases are TGTGCCAGCAGCAAAGGTGGGAGACTAGCGCGCCGTCAAGAGACCCAGTACTTC.

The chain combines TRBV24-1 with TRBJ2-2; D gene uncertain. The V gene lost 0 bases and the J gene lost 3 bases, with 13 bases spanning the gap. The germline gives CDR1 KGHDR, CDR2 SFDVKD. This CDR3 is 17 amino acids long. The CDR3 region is CATSDLQQHSDTGELFF. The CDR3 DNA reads TGTGCCACCAGTGATTTGCAGCAGCATAGTGACACCGGGGAGCTGTTTTTT.

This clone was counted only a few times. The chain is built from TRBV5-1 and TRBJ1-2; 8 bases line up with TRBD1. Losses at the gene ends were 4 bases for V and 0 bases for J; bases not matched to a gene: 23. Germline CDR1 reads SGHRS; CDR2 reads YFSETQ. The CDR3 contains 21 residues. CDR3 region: CASSTGQGTSPQLKANYGYTF. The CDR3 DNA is TGCGCCAGCAGCACAGGACAGGGCACCTCTCCCCAATTAAAAGCTAACTATGGCTACACCTTC.

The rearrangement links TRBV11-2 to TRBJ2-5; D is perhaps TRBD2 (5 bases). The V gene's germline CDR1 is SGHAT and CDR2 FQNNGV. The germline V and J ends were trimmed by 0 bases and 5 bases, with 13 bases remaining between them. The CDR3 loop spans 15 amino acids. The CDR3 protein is CASSLERLQWETQYF. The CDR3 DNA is TGTGCCAGCAGCTTAGAAAGACTACAATGGGAGACCCAGTACTTC.

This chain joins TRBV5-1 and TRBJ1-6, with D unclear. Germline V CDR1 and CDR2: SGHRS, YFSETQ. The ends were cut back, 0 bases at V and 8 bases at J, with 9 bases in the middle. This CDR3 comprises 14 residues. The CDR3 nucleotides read TGCGCCAGCAGCTTGGAAGGGTCCGATTCACCCCTCCACTTT. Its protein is CASSLEGSDSPLHF.

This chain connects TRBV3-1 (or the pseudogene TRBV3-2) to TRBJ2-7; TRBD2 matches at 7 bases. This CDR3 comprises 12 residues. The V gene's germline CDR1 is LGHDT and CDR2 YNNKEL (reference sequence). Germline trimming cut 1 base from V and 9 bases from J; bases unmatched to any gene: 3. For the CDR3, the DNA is TGTGCCAGCAGCCAAGGGACTAGGGGGCAGTACTTC. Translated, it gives CASSQGTRGQYF.

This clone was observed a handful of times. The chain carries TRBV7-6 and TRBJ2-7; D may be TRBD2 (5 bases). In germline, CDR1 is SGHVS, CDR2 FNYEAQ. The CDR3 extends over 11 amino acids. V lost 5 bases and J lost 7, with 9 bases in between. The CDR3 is CASSPGREQYF. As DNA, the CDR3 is TGTGCCAGCAGCCCTGGGAGAGAGCAGTACTTC. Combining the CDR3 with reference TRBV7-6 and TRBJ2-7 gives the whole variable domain GAGVSQSPRYKVTKRGQDVALRCDPISGHVSLYWYRQALGQGPEFLTYFNYEAQQDKSGLPNDRFSAERPEGSISTLTIQRTEQRDSAMYRCASSPGREQYFGPGTRLTVT.

CDR3 coding DNA: TGTGCCAGCAGTTACTTCCGGACAGGGGAGGGTGGCTACACCTTC. Its protein product is CASSYFRTGEGGYTF. V is TRBV6-6 and J is TRBJ1-2, with 9 bases matching TRBD1. Germline values: CDR1 MNHNY, CDR2 SVGAGI (reference sequence). The CDR3 has 15 amino acids. V was clipped by 1 base and J by 7 bases; unmatched bases: 7.

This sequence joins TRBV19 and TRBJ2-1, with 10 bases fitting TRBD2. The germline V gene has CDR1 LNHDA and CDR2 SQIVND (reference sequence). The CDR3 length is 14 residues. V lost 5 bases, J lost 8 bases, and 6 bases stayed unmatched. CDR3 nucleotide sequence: TGTGCCAGTAGTGGCCGACTAGCGGGTTATGAGCAGTTCTTC. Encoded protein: CASSGRLAGYEQFF. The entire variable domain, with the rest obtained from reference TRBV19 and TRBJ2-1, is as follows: DGGITQSPKYLFRKEGQNVTLSCEQNLNHDAMYWYRQDPGQGLRLIYYSQIVNDFQKGDIAEGYSVSREKKESFPLTVTSAQKNPTAFYLCASSGRLAGYEQFFGPGTRLTVL.

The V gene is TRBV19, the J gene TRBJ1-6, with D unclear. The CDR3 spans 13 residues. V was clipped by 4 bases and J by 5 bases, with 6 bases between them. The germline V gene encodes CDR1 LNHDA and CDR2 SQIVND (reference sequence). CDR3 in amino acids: CASSRLNNSPLHF. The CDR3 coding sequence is TGTGCCAGTAGTAGACTGAATAATTCACCCCTCCACTTT.

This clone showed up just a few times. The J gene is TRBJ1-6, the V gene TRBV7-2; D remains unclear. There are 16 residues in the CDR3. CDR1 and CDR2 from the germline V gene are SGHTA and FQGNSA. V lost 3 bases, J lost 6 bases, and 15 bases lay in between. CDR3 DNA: TGTGCCAGCAGCTTTCTGTTCCTTAACCCTAATTCACCCCTCCACTTT. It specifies CASSFLFLNPNSPLHF.

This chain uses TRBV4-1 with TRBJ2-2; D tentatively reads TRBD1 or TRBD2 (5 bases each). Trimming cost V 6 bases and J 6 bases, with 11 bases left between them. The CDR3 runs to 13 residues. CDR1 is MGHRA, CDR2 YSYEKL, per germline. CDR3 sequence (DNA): TGCGCCAGCAGAACCGGGACGGCCGGGGAGCTGTTTTTT. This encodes CASRTGTAGELFF.

CDR3 protein: CASSPEQKETQYF. DNA of the CDR3: TGTGCCAGCAGTCCGGAACAGAAGGAGACCCAGTACTTC. The rearrangement links TRBV27 to TRBJ2-5, with D unclear. Germline CDR1 is MNHEY and CDR2 is SMNVEV (reference sequence). V shed 5 bases and J shed 5 bases, with 12 bases lying between them. This CDR3 is 13 amino acids long.

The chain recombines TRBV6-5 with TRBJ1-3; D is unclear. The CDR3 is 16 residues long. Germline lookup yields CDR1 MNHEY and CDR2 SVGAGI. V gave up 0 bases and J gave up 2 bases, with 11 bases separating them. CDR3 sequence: CASSYSGFDAGNTIYF. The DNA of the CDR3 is TGTGCCAGCAGTTACTCGGGATTCGACGCTGGAAACACCATATATTTT.

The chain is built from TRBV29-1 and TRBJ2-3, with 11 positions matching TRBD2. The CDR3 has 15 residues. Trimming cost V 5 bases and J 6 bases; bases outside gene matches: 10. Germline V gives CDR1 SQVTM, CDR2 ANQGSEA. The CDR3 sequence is CSVQLAGAPADTQYF. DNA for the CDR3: TGCAGCGTTCAACTAGCGGGAGCCCCCGCGGATACGCAGTATTTT.

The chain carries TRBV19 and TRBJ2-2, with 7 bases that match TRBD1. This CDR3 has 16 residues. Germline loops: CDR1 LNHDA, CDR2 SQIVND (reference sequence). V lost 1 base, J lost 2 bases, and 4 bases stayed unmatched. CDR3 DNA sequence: TGTGCCAGTAGTATAGTCACAGGGGTCAACACCGGGGAGCTGTTTTTT. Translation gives CASSIVTGVNTGELFF.

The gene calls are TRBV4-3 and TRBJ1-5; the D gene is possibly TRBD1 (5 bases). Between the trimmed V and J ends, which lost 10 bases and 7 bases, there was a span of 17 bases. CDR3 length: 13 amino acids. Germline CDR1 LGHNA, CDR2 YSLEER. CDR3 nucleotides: TGCGCCAAATGGGGCTGTGCTAACCAGCCCCAGCATTTT. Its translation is CAKWGCANQPQHF.

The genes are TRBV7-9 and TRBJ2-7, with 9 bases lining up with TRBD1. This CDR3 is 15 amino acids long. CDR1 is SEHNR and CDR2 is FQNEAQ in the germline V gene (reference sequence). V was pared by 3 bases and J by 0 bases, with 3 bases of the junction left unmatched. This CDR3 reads CASSFTDRGSYEQYF. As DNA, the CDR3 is TGTGCCAGCAGCTTCACGGACAGGGGCTCCTACGAGCAGTACTTC.

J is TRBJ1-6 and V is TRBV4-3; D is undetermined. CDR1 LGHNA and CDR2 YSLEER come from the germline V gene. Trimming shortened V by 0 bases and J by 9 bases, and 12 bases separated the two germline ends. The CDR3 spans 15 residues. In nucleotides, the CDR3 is TGCGCCAGCAGCCAAGAGTGGCAGGCGGCTTCACCCCTCCACTTT. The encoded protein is CASSQEWQAASPLHF.

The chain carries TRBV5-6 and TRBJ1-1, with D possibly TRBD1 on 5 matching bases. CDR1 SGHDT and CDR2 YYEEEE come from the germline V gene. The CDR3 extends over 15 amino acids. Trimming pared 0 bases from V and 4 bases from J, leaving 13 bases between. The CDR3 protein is CASSLGGAGGTEAFF. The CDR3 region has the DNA TGTGCCAGCAGCTTGGGAGGGGCGGGAGGCACTGAAGCTTTCTTT.

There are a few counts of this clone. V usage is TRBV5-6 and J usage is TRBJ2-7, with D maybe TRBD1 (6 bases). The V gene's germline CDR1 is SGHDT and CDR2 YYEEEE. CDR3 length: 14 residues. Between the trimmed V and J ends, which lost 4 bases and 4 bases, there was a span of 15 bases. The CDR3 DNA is TGTGCCAGCAGCCTAACAGGGACCCCATACGAGCAGTACTTC. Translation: CASSLTGTPYEQYF.

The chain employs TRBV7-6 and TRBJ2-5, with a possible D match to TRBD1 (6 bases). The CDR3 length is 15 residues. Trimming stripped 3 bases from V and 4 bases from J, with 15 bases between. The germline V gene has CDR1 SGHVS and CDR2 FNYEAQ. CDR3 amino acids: CASSFHGTPRETQYF. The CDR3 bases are TGTGCCAGCAGCTTTCATGGGACACCCCGAGAGACCCAGTACTTC.

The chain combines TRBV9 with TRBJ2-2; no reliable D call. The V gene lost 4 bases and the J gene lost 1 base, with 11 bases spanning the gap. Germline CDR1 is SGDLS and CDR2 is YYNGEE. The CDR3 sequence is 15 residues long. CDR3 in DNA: TGTGCCAGCAGCACCCGGACGGGGAACACCGGGGAGCTGTTTTTT. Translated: CASSTRTGNTGELFF.